This TCR beta chain appears in the sequencing data of a study of regulatory T cells in long-lasting Graves disease. Background on the study: Those Graves' patients who were newly diagnosed had been on antithyroid drugs under 3 months.

Notes on this clonotype: Its cognate antigen is unknown.

General observations from the study: Graves' patients with persistent disease showed TCR diversity lower than patients newly diagnosed.

Time point given: newly diagnosed GD, antithyroid drugs for less than 3 months. The TCR library was made from RNA extracted from PBMCs. Arm-PCR of CDR3 regions and iRepertoire HTBI primers were used to build TCR beta libraries. TCRdb recomputed calls from the multiplex PCR reads with MiXCR, one row per CDR3 protein. The table records hundreds of thousands of distinct CDR3 sequences, around 15% of them present only once. The sample also formed part of further work on T cells in Graves' hyperthyroidism and ophthalmopathy. That work contributes: The HTBI primer set was used in a first-round RT-PCR of the TCR CDR3.

The material was peripheral blood mononuclear cells (PBMCs), obtained at new diagnosis, from a patient treated with antithyroid drugs. The receptor was isolated from a man aged 18 to 29 with Graves disease.

CDR3 residues: CSAREGIDYGYTF. CDR3 bases: TGCAGTGCCCGCGAGGGGATCGACTATGGCTACACCTTC. The chain has TRBV20-1 and TRBJ1-2, with D perhaps matching TRBD1 (5 bases). The CDR3 covers 13 residues. The ends were cut back, 6 bases at V and 3 bases at J, with 14 bases in the middle. The V gene's germline CDR1 is DFQATT and CDR2 SNEGSKA (reference sequence).